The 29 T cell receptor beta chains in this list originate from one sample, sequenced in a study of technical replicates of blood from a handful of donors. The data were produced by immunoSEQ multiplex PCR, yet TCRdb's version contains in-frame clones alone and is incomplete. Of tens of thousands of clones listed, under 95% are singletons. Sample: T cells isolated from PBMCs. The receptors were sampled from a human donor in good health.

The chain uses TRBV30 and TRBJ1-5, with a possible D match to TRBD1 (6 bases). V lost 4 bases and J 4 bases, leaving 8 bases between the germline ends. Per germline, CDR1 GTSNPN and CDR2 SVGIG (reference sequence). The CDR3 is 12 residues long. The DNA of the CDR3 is TGTGCCTGGAACAGGGCTAATCAGCCCCAGCATTTT. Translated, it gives CAWNRANQPQHF.

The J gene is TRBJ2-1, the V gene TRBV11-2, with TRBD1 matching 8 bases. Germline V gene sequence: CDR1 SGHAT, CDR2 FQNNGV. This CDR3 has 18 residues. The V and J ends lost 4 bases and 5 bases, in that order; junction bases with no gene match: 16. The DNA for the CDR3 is TGTGCCAGCAGCTCTCAGACCTCCAGGACAGGGAATAACAATGAGCAGTTCTTC. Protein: CASSSQTSRTGNNNEQFF.

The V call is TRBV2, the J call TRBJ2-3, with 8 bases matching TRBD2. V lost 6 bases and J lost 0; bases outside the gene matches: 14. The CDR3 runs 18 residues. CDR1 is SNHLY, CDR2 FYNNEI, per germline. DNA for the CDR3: TGTGCCAGCAGGCGGTGGAGCGGGGGCACTTCCAGCACAGATACGCAGTATTTT. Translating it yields CASRRWSGGTSSTDTQYF.

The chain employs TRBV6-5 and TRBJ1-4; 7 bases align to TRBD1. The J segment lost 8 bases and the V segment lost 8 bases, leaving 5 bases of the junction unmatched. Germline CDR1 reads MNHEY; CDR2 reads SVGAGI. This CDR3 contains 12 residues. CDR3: CASRGDREKLFF. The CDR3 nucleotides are TGTGCCAGCCGAGGGGACAGAGAAAAACTGTTTTTT.

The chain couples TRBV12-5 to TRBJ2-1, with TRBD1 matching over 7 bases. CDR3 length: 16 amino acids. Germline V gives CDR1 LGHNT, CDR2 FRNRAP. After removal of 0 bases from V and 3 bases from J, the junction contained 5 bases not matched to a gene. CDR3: CASGLVLGQDYNEQFF. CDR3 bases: TGTGCTAGTGGTTTGGTCTTAGGACAGGACTACAATGAGCAGTTCTTC.

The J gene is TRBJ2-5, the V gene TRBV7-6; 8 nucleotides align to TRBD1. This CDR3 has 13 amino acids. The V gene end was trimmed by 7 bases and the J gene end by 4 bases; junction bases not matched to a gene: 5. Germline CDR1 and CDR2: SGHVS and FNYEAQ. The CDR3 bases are TGTGCCAGCATCCAGGGGGCTGGAGAGACCCAGTACTTC. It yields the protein CASIQGAGETQYF.

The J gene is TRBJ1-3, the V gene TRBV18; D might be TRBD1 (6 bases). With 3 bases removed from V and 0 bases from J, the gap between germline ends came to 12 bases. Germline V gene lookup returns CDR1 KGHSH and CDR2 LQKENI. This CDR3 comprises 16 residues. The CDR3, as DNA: TGTGCCAGCTCACCGGGACATCCGAACTCTGGAAACACCATATATTTT. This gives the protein CASSPGHPNSGNTIYF.

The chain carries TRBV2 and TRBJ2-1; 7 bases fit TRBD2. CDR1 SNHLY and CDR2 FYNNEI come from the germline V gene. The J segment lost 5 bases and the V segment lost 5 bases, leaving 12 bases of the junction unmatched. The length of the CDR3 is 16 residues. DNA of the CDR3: TGTGCCAGCAGTTCACTTGGGGCTAGCGGAAACAATGAGCAGTTCTTC. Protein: CASSSLGASGNNEQFF.

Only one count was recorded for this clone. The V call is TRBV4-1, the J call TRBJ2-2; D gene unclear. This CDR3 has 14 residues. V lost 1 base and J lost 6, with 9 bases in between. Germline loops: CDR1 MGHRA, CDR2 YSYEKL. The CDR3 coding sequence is TGCGCCAGCAGCCAAGGTACACACCCCGGGGAGCTGTTTTTT. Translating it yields CASSQGTHPGELFF.

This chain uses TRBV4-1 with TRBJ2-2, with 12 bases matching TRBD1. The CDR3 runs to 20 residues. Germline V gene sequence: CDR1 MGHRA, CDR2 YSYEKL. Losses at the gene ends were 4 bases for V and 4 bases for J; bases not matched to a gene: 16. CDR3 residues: CASSRKEGGQGALVTGELFF. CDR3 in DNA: TGCGCCAGCAGCCGCAAAGAGGGGGGACAGGGGGCGCTGGTCACCGGGGAGCTGTTTTTT.

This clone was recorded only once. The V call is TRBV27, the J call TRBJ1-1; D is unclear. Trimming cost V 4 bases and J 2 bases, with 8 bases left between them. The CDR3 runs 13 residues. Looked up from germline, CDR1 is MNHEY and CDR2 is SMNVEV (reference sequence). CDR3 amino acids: CASSYVENTEAFF. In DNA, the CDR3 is TGTGCCAGCAGTTATGTAGAAAACACTGAAGCTTTCTTT.

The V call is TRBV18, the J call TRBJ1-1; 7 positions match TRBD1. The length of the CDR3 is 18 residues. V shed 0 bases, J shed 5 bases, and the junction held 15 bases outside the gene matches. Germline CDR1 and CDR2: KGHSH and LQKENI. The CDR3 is CASSPPGYQGGKSTEAFF. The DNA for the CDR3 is TGTGCCAGCTCACCACCGGGGTACCAGGGGGGAAAGAGTACTGAAGCTTTCTTT.

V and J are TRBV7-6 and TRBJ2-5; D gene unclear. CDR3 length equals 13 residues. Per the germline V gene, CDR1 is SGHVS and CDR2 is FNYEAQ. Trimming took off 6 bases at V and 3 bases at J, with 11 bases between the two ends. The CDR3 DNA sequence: TGTGCCAGCAGTCTAACTCTTAAAGAGACCCAGTACTTC. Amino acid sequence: CASSLTLKETQYF.

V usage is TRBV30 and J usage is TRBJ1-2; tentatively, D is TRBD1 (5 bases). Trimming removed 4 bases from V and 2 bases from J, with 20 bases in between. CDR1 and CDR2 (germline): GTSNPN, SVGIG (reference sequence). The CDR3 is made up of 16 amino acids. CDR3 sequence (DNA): TGTGCCTGGAATTCGCTCCTTCCCAGACAGAACTATGGCTACACCTTC. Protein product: CAWNSLLPRQNYGYTF.

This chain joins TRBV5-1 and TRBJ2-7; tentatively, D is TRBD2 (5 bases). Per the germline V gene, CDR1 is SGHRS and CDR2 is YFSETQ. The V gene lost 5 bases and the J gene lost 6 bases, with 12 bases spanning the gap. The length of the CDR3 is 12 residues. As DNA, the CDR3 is TGCGCCAGCAGGTACGGGGTCGGCGAGCAGTACTTC. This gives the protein CASRYGVGEQYF.

DNA for the CDR3: TGTGCCAGCCAGGGGGACAGGGGGCAGCCCCAGCATTTT. Translated, it gives CASQGDRGQPQHF. The chain is built from TRBV18 and TRBJ1-5, with 11 bases lining up with TRBD1. V was clipped by 8 bases and J by 7 bases; unmatched bases: 4. The CDR3 has 13 amino acids. CDR1 and CDR2 (germline): KGHSH, LQKENI.

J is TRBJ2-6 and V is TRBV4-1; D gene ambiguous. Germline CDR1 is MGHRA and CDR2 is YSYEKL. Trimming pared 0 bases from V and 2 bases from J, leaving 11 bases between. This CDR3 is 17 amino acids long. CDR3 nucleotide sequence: TGCGCCAGCAGCCAAGATCCGGGTGGAGCTGGGGCCAACGTCCTGACTTTC. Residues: CASSQDPGGAGANVLTF.

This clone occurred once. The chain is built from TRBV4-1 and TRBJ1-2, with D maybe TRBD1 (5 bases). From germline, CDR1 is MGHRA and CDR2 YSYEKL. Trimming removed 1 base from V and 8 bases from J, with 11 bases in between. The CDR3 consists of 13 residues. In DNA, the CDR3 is TGCGCCAGCAGCCAAGCGGCAGGGTGGGGCTACACCTTC. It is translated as CASSQAAGWGYTF.

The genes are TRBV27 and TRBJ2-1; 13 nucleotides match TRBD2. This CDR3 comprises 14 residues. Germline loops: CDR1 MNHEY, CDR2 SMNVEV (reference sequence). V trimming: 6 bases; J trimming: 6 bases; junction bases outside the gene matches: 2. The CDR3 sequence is CASRLAGGPNEQFF. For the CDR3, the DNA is TGTGCCAGCAGACTAGCGGGGGGGCCCAATGAGCAGTTCTTC.

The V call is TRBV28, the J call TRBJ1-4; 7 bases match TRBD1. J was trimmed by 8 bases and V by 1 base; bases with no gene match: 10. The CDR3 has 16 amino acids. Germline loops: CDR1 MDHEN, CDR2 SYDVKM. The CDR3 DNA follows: TGTGCCAGCAGTTTATTCGTTAAGGGGGCGCCCGAAAAACTGTTTTTT. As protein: CASSLFVKGAPEKLFF.

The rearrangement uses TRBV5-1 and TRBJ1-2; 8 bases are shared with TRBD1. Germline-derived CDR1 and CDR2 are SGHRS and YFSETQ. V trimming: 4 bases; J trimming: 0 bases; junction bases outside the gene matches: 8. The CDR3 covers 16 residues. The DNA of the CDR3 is TGCGCCAGCAGCATAGGGACAGGCGCCTCTAACTATGGCTACACCTTC. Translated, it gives CASSIGTGASNYGYTF.

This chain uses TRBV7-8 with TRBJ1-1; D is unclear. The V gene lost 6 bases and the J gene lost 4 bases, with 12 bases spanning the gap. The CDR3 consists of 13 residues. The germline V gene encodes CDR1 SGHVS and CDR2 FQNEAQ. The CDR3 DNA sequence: TGTGCCAGCAGACCCGGGGTGAGCACTGAAGCTTTCTTT. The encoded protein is CASRPGVSTEAFF.

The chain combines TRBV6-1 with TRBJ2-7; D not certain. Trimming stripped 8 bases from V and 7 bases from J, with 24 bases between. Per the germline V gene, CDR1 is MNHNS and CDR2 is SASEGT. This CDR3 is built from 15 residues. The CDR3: CASGLGRLVFLEQYF. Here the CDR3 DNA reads TGTGCCAGCGGATTGGGCCGTCTCGTGTTCTTGGAGCAGTACTTC.

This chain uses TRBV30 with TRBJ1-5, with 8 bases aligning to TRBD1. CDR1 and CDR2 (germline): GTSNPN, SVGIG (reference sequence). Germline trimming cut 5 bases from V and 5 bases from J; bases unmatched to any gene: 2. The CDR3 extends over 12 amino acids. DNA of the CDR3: TGTGCCTGGGGGACAGGAGATCAGCCCCAGCATTTT. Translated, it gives CAWGTGDQPQHF.

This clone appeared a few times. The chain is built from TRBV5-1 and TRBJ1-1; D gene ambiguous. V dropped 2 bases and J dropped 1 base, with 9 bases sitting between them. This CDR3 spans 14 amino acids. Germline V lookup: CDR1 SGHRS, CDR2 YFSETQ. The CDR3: CASSFENPNTEAFF. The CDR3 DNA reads TGCGCCAGCAGCTTTGAGAACCCGAACACTGAAGCTTTCTTT.

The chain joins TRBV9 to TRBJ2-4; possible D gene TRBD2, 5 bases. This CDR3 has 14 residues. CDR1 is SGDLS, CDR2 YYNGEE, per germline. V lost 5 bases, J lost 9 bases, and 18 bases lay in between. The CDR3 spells CASSPTGLDGIQYF. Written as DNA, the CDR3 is TGTGCCAGCAGTCCCACGGGGTTAGATGGCATTCAGTACTTC. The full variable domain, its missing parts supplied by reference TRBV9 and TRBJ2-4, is DSGVTQTPKHLITATGQRVTLRCSPRSGDLSVYWYQQSLDQGLQFLIQYYNGEERAKGNILERFSAQQFPDLHSELNLSSLELGDSALYFCASSPTGLDGIQYFGAGTRLSVL.

CDR3 loop: CASSPRGGRINYGYTF. The CDR3 nucleotides read TGTGCCAGCAGCCCCCGAGGGGGACGTATCAACTATGGCTACACCTTC. The chain employs TRBV7-3 and TRBJ1-2; possible D gene TRBD1, 6 bases. Trimming cost V 5 bases and J 2 bases, with 18 bases left between them. This CDR3 is 16 amino acids long. The germline V gene encodes CDR1 SGHTA and CDR2 FQGTGA.

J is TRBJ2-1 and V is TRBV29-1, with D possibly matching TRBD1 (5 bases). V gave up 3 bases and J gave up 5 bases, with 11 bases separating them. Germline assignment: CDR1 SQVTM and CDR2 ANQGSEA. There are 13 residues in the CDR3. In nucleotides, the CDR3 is TGCAGCGTTGACGTGGCAGGGAACAATGAGCAGTTCTTC. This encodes CSVDVAGNNEQFF.

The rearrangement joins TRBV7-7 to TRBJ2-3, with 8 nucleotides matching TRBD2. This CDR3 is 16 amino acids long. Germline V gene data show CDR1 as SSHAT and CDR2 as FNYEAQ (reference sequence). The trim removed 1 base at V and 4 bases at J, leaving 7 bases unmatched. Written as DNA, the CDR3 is TGTGCCAGCAGCTTAGGGACTAGCAAGGTGGCAGATACGCAGTATTTT. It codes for CASSLGTSKVADTQYF.